This entry features one T cell receptor beta chain sequence. These data belong to a study of long-term antiretroviral therapy in people with HIV. Running of the v3.0 immunoSEQ assay took place at survey level. Measured with immunoSEQ multiplex PCR; TCRdb has only the in-frame clones, and not every one. The sample carries under 45,000 clones, approximately 84% recorded once. Unmatched junction bases numbered 9, after V lost 4 bases and J lost 10 bases. The CDR3 runs to 14 residues. CDR1 and CDR2 from the germline V gene are LNHDA and SQIVND (reference sequence). The chain uses TRBV19 and TRBJ2-1; 8 nucleotides line up with TRBD2. Sequencing was performed on unsorted PBMCs, taken approximately 2.9 years before starting antiretroviral therapy. This TCR was sampled from a woman aged 25 to 39 with HIV. CDR3 protein: CASSNPGGPSEQFF. As DNA, the CDR3 is TGTGCCAGTAGTAACCCGGGGGGGCCTTCGGAGCAGTTCTTC.